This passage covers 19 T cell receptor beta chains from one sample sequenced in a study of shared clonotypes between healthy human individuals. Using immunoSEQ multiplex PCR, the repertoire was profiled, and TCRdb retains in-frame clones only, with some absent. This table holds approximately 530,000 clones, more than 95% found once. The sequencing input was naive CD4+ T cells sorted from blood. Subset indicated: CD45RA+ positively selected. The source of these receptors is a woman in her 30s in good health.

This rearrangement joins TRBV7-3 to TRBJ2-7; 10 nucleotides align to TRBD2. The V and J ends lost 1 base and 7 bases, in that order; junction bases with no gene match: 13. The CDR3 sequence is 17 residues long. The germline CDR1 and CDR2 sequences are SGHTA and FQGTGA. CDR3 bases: TGTGCCAGCAGCTTAAATGGAGCGGGAGGGCCCTTGGGGGAGCAGTACTTC. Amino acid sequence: CASSLNGAGGPLGEQYF.

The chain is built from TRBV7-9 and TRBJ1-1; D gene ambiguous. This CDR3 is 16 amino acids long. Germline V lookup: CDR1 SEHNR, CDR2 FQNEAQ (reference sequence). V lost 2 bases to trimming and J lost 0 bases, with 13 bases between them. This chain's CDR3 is CASSLLRPRMNTEAFF. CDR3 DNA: TGTGCCAGCAGCTTACTCCGACCGAGGATGAACACTGAAGCTTTCTTT.

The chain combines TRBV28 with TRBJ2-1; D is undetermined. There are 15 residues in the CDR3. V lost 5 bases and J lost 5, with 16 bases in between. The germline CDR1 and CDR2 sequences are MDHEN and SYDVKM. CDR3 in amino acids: CASSQGPKLNNEQFF. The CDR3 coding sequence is TGTGCCAGCAGTCAAGGACCAAAACTAAACAATGAGCAGTTCTTC. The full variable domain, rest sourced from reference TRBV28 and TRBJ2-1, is DVKVTQSSRYLVKRTGEKVFLECVQDMDHENMFWYRQDPGLGLRLIYFSYDVKMKEKGDIPEGYSVSREKKERFSLILESASTNQTSMYLCASSQGPKLNNEQFFGPGTRLTVL.

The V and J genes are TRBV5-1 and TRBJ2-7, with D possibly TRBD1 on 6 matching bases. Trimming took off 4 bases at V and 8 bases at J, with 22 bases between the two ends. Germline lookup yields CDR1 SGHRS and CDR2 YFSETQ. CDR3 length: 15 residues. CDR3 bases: TGCGCCAGCAGCGCGGACAGTCCCCCGGGTTTCAAGCAGTACTTC. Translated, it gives CASSADSPPGFKQYF.

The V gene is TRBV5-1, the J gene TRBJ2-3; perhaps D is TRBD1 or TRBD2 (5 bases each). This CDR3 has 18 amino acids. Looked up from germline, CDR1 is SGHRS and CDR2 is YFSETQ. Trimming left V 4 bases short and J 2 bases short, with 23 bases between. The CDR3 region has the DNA TGCGCCAGCAGCCCAATGGGCCAAGAGGGGCGTTCCACAGATACGCAGTATTTT. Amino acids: CASSPMGQEGRSTDTQYF.

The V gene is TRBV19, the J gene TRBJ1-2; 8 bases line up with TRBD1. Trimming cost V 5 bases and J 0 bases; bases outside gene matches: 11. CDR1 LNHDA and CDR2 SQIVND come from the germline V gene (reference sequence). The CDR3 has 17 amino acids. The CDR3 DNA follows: TGTGCCAGTAGTCGGGCGCCTGGGACAGGAGCTAACTATGGCTACACCTTC. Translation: CASSRAPGTGANYGYTF.

The CDR3 loop is CASTALTGSTDTQYF. In DNA form, the CDR3 reads TGCGCCAGCACCGCGCTCACAGGAAGCACAGATACGCAGTATTTT. The J gene is TRBJ2-3, the V gene TRBV4-1; possibly TRBD1 for D (5 bases). This CDR3 has 15 residues. The germline CDR1 and CDR2 sequences are MGHRA and YSYEKL. V shed 7 bases and J shed 0 bases, with 14 bases lying between them.

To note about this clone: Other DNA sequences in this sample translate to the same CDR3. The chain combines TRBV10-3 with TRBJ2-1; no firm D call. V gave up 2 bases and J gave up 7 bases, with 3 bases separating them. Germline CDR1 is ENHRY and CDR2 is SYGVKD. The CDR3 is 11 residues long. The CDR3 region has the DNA TGTGCCATCAGTGAGCTAAATGAGCAGTTCTTC. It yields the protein CAISELNEQFF.

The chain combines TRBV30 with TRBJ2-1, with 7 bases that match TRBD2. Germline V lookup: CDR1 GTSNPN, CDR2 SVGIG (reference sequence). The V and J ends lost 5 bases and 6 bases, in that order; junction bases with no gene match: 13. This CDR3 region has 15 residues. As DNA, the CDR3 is TGTGCCTGGGGGAATCTGGGGCTAGCGGCCAATGAGCAGTTCTTC. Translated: CAWGNLGLAANEQFF.

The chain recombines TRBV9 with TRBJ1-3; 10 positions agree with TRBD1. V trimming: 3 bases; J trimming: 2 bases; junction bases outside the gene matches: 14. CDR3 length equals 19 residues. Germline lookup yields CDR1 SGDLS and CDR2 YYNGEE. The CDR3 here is CASSARLPGDRGPGNTIYF. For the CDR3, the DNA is TGTGCCAGCAGCGCGCGACTCCCGGGGGACAGGGGCCCTGGAAACACCATATATTTT.

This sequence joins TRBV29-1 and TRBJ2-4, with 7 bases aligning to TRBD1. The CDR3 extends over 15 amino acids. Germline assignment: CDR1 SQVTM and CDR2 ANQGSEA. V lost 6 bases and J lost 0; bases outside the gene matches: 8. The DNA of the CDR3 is TGCAGCGTATTTGGACAGGACTTAGCCAAAAACATTCAGTACTTC. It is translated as CSVFGQDLAKNIQYF.

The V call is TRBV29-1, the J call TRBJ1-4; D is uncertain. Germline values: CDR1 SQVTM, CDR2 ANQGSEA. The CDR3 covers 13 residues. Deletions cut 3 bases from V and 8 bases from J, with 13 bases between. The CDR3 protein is CSVEPQSGEKLFF. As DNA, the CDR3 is TGCAGCGTTGAGCCGCAGTCAGGAGAAAAACTGTTTTTT.

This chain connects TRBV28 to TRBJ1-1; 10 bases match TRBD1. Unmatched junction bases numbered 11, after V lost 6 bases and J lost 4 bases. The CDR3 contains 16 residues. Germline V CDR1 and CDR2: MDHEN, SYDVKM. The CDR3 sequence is CASRPTPGQGITEAFF. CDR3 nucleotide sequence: TGTGCCAGCAGGCCTACTCCGGGACAGGGGATCACTGAAGCTTTCTTT.

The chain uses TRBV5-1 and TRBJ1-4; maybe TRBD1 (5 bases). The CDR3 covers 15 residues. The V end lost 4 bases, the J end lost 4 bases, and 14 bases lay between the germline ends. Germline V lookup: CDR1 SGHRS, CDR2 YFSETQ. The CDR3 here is CASSLRDGGNEKLFF. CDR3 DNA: TGCGCCAGCAGCCTCCGGGACGGCGGTAATGAAAAACTGTTTTTT.

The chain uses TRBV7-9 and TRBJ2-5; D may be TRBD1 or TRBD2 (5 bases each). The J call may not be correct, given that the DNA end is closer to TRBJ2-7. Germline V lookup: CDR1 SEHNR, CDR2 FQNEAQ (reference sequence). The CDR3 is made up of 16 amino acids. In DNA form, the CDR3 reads TGTGCCAGCAGCGGGGGTTTTGCGGAGGCGTCCTACGAGCAGTACTTC. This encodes CASSGGFAEASYEQYF.

Written as DNA, the CDR3 is TGTGCCAGCAGTGATAGCGGGAGGGCAGATACGCAGTATTTT. This codes for CASSDSGRADTQYF. The chain joins TRBV25-1 to TRBJ2-3; 11 nucleotides match TRBD2. Germline loops: CDR1 MGHDK, CDR2 SYGVNS. Trimming at V came to 3 bases and at J to 4 bases, leaving 0 bases not matched to a gene. CDR3 length equals 14 residues.

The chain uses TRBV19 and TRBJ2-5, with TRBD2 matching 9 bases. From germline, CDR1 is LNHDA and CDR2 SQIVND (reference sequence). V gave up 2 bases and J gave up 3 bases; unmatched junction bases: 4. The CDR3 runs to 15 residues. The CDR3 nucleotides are TGTGCCAGTAGTATAATTAGCGGGAGAAAAGAGACCCAGTACTTC. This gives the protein CASSIISGRKETQYF. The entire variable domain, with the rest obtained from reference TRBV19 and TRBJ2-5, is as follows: DGGITQSPKYLFRKEGQNVTLSCEQNLNHDAMYWYRQDPGQGLRLIYYSQIVNDFQKGDIAEGYSVSREKKESFPLTVTSAQKNPTAFYLCASSIISGRKETQYFGPGTRLLVL.

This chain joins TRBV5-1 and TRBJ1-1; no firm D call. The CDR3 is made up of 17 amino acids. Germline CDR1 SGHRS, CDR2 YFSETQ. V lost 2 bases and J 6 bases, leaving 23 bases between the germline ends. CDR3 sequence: CASSFRPSSQKGAEAFF. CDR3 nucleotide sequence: TGCGCCAGCAGCTTTCGGCCCTCGAGCCAGAAGGGCGCTGAAGCTTTCTTT.

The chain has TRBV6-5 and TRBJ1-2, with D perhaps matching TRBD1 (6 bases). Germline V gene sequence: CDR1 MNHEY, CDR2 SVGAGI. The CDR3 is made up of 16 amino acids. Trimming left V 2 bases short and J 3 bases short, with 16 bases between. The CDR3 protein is CASSYHGGGGDYGYTF. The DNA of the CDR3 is TGTGCCAGCAGTTACCACGGAGGGGGGGGTGACTATGGCTACACCTTC.